Listed here are 28 T cell receptor beta chains from one sample, sequenced in a study of patients and donors after allogeneic stem cell transplantation. TCRdb called the RT-PCR reads again in MiXCR, with one record for every CDR3 protein. The repertoire holds roughly 880,000 distinct CDR3 sequences, with roughly 17% as singletons. The sequenced material came from blood, either unsorted or a sorted T cell fraction (not recorded which). These TCRs come from a human donor who was either an allogeneic HSCT recipient or a stem cell or donor lymphocyte infusion donor (not recorded which). It is not recorded whose cells these are; they may come from a transplant donor.

This clonotype was seen only a few times. The chain links TRBV3-1 to TRBJ2-1; 7 nucleotides match TRBD2. CDR3 length equals 17 residues. V lost 0 bases and J lost 0; bases outside the gene matches: 5. Germline CDR1 is LGHDT and CDR2 is YNNKEL (reference sequence). CDR3 coding DNA: TGTGCCAGCAGCCAAGAGGGTGGGGGGGTCTCCTACAATGAGCAGTTCTTC. Amino acids: CASSQEGGGVSYNEQFF.

This clonotype came up a few times. In DNA form, the CDR3 reads TGCAGTGCCCTCGGGGGGAGGAACACTGAAGCTTTCTTT. Its protein product is CSALGGRNTEAFF. The chain joins TRBV20-1 to TRBJ1-1; D perhaps matches TRBD1 (5 bases). The CDR3 extends over 13 amino acids. Germline values: CDR1 DFQATT, CDR2 SNEGSKA (reference sequence). Trimming removed 6 bases at V and 1 base at J, with 12 bases between.

The gene calls are TRBV7-9 and TRBJ2-5; no definite D call. This CDR3 is 15 amino acids long. In germline, CDR1 is SEHNR, CDR2 FQNEAQ (reference sequence). Trimming left V 2 bases short and J 5 bases short, with 15 bases between. CDR3 in amino acids: CASSLFRLSGETQYF. In DNA, the CDR3 is TGTGCCAGCAGCTTATTTAGGTTGTCTGGGGAGACCCAGTACTTC. The entire variable domain, with the rest obtained from reference TRBV7-9 and TRBJ2-5, is as follows: DTGVSQNPRHKITKRGQNVTFRCDPISEHNRLYWYRQTLGQGPEFLTYFQNEAQLEKSRLLSDRFSAERPKGSFSTLEIQRTEQGDSAMYLCASSLFRLSGETQYFGPGTRLLVL.

This clonotype was observed a few times. The rearrangement joins TRBV20-1 to TRBJ2-1; a weak D match, TRBD2 (5 bases). Germline-derived CDR1 and CDR2 are DFQATT and SNEGSKA (reference sequence). The germline V and J ends were trimmed by 3 bases and 3 bases, with 15 bases remaining between them. The CDR3 loop spans 15 amino acids. CDR3 coding DNA: TGCAGTGCTAGTGCTTTGGCTAGCAACTACAATGAGCAGTTCTTC. It codes for CSASALASNYNEQFF.

J is TRBJ1-1 and V is TRBV11-1; D gene ambiguous. V lost 5 bases and J lost 6, with 28 bases in between. CDR3 length: 18 residues. Looked up from germline, CDR1 is SGHAT and CDR2 is FQDESV (reference sequence). CDR3: CASSPRIGPNVGRAEAFF. The CDR3 coding sequence is TGTGCCAGCAGCCCGAGAATAGGCCCGAATGTGGGGAGGGCTGAAGCTTTCTTT.

This clonotype has only a few counts. The V and J genes are TRBV30 and TRBJ1-2; a possible D gene is TRBD1 (5 bases). Trimming removed 5 bases from V and 5 bases from J, with 15 bases in between. The germline V gene has CDR1 GTSNPN and CDR2 SVGIG (reference sequence). The CDR3 length is 13 residues. The CDR3, as DNA: TGTGCCTGGGGGGACCCAAATGAGTATGGCTACACCTTC. Protein sequence: CAWGDPNEYGYTF.

This clonotype was found many times. This rearrangement joins TRBV29-1 to TRBJ2-7; 8 bases fit TRBD2. Germline loops: CDR1 SQVTM, CDR2 ANQGSEA. This CDR3 is built from 13 residues. Losses at the gene ends were 7 bases for V and 0 bases for J; bases not matched to a gene: 5. CDR3 sequence: CSALAGNSYEQYF. The CDR3 DNA reads TGCAGCGCGCTAGCGGGCAACTCCTACGAGCAGTACTTC.

This clonotype was picked up a small number of times. The chain recombines TRBV4-2 with TRBJ2-2, with D possibly matching TRBD2 (5 bases). Germline V CDR1 and CDR2: LGHNA, YNFKEQ. With 0 bases removed from V and 4 bases from J, the gap between germline ends came to 9 bases. The CDR3 runs 15 residues. The DNA for the CDR3 is TGTGCCAGCAGCCAAGATGTGGGGAGCACCGGGGAGCTGTTTTTT. Translated: CASSQDVGSTGELFF.

The CDR3 DNA reads as TGCGCCAGCAGCCAGGACCGGGACACGAACTACAATGAGCAGTTCTTC. Its protein product is CASSQDRDTNYNEQFF. The chain joins TRBV4-1 to TRBJ2-1; possibly TRBD1 for D (6 bases). Germline CDR1 is MGHRA and CDR2 is YSYEKL. CDR3 size: 16 residues. Trimming stripped 3 bases from V and 3 bases from J, with 15 bases between.

The rearrangement links TRBV9 to TRBJ2-1; 14 nucleotides line up with TRBD2. With 4 bases clipped from V and 7 bases from J, the junction kept 10 bases outside the gene matches. Germline lookup yields CDR1 SGDLS and CDR2 YYNGEE. This CDR3 contains 17 residues. CDR3 amino acids: CASSPIQTSGGANEQFF. CDR3 nucleotide sequence: TGTGCCAGCAGCCCCATACAGACTAGCGGGGGGGCGAATGAGCAGTTCTTC.

Only a few counts were recorded for this clonotype. The chain joins TRBV5-1 to TRBJ2-7, with a possible D match to TRBD2 (6 bases). CDR3 length: 15 residues. V shed 4 bases and J shed 2 bases, with 16 bases lying between them. In germline, CDR1 is SGHRS, CDR2 YFSETQ. The CDR3 nucleotides read TGCGCCAGCAGCACGTACGGGACTGCAACCTACGAGCAGTACTTC. Protein product: CASSTYGTATYEQYF. The full variable domain, its missing parts supplied by reference TRBV5-1 and TRBJ2-7, is KAGVTQTPRYLIKTRGQQVTLSCSPISGHRSVSWYQQTPGQGLQFLFEYFSETQRNKGNFPGRFSGRQFSNSRSEMNVSTLELGDSALYLCASSTYGTATYEQYFGPGTRLTVT.

Ten or more counts support this clonotype. The rearrangement links TRBV27 to TRBJ1-2; D call uncertain. CDR1 is MNHEY and CDR2 is SMNVEV in the germline V gene (reference sequence). V lost 4 bases, J lost 8 bases, and 14 bases lay in between. The CDR3 extends over 13 amino acids. The CDR3 nucleotides read TGTGCCAGCAGTTCCCGACGTTTATACGGCTACACCTTC. Translated: CASSSRRLYGYTF.

This clonotype has just a few counts. The genes are TRBV4-3 and TRBJ1-2; a possible D gene is TRBD1 (5 bases). The V end lost 2 bases, the J end lost 8 bases, and 12 bases lay between the germline ends. This CDR3 comprises 13 residues. Germline V gives CDR1 LGHNA, CDR2 YSLEER. Here the CDR3 DNA reads TGCGCCAGCAGCCAATATAGGGGTAGCGGCTACACCTTC. Its protein is CASSQYRGSGYTF.

This clonotype was seen only a few times. This sequence joins TRBV25-1 and TRBJ2-7, with 8 bases matching TRBD1. V gave up 2 bases and J gave up 2 bases; unmatched junction bases: 5. This CDR3 contains 15 residues. CDR1 and CDR2 (germline): MGHDK, SYGVNS. The CDR3 is CASSETTGGPYEQYF. DNA for the CDR3: TGTGCCAGCAGTGAAACAACAGGGGGACCCTACGAGCAGTACTTC.

J is TRBJ2-7 and V is TRBV29-1; the match to TRBD1 covers 7 bases. The CDR3 sequence is 14 residues long. From germline, CDR1 is SQVTM and CDR2 ANQGSEA. The J segment lost 3 bases and the V segment lost 6 bases, leaving 11 bases of the junction unmatched. CDR3 sequence reads: CSVSPSGQFYEQYF. In DNA form, the CDR3 reads TGCAGCGTATCCCCGTCGGGACAGTTCTACGAGCAGTACTTC.

This clonotype was seen a handful of times. The chain employs TRBV12-3 or TRBV12-4 and TRBJ2-7; 8 bases fit TRBD1. The CDR3 loop spans 16 amino acids. V dropped 0 bases and J dropped 4; count of bases not matched to a gene: 8. CDR3 amino acids: CASSLASRTGRYEQYF. CDR3 DNA: TGTGCCAGCAGTTTAGCTTCCAGGACAGGGAGGTACGAGCAGTACTTC.

This clonotype was observed a handful of times. The chain couples TRBV11-2 to TRBJ2-1; 9 bases align to TRBD2. There are 15 residues in the CDR3. Germline values: CDR1 SGHAT, CDR2 FQNNGV. The junction had 11 bases not matched to a gene; V was cut back by 6 bases and J by 8 bases. The CDR3 reads CASRSSGTPADEQFF. The DNA for the CDR3 is TGTGCCAGCAGATCTAGCGGGACTCCTGCCGATGAGCAGTTCTTC.

The V and J genes are TRBV4-1 and TRBJ2-1; 7 bases are shared with TRBD1. V lost 3 bases, J lost 4 bases, and 6 bases stayed unmatched. The length of the CDR3 is 15 residues. The germline V gene has CDR1 MGHRA and CDR2 YSYEKL. The CDR3: CASSQNRGSYNEQFF. CDR3 sequence (DNA): TGCGCCAGCAGCCAGAACAGGGGATCGTACAATGAGCAGTTCTTC.

This chain links TRBV3-1 with TRBJ2-1, with D tentatively TRBD1 or TRBD2 (5 bases each). CDR1 is LGHDT, CDR2 YNNKEL, per germline (reference sequence). V gave up 6 bases and J gave up 6 bases, with 12 bases separating them. The CDR3 has 13 residues. The CDR3 spells CASRSGPSNEQFF. Written as DNA, the CDR3 is TGTGCCAGCAGATCGGGACCGAGCAATGAGCAGTTCTTC.

The chain uses TRBV3-1 and TRBJ1-2, with TRBD1 as a possible D gene (5 bases). Germline loops: CDR1 LGHDT, CDR2 YNNKEL (reference sequence). V was cut by 1 base and J by 4 bases, with 7 bases left in between. This CDR3 contains 13 residues. The CDR3 region has the DNA TGTGCCAGCAGCCAAGTGACAGCCTATGGCTACACCTTC. Translation: CASSQVTAYGYTF. The full variable domain, completed using reference TRBV3-1 and TRBJ1-2, is DTAVSQTPKYLVTQMGNDKSIKCEQNLGHDTMYWYKQDSKKFLKIMFSYNNKELIINETVPNRFSPKSPDKAHLNLHINSLELGDSAVYFCASSQVTAYGYTFGSGTRLTVV.

The chain has TRBV5-1 and TRBJ2-7, with D possibly being TRBD1 (5 bases). CDR3 length: 14 residues. Deletions cut 1 base from V and 3 bases from J, with 11 bases between. The V gene's germline CDR1 is SGHRS and CDR2 YFSETQ. The CDR3 loop reads CASSLKTGGYEQYF. Here the CDR3 DNA reads TGCGCCAGCAGCTTGAAAACAGGTGGCTACGAGCAGTACTTC.

This clonotype has only a few counts. The rearrangement uses TRBV20-1 and TRBJ1-5; D is ambiguous. V lost 5 bases to trimming and J lost 13 bases, with 21 bases between them. Germline lookup yields CDR1 DFQATT and CDR2 SNEGSKA (reference sequence). CDR3 length equals 13 residues. CDR3 nucleotides: TGCAGTGCTCAATCCCCGGTGGCTCCTATACAGCATTTT. Its protein product is CSAQSPVAPIQHF.

V and J are TRBV7-9 and TRBJ1-3; D remains unclear. This CDR3 has 14 residues. Looked up from germline, CDR1 is SEHNR and CDR2 is FQNEAQ (reference sequence). Trimming removed 5 bases at V and 4 bases at J, with 12 bases between. For the CDR3, the DNA is TGTGCCAGCAGCCCTAGCCTCCCCGGAAACACCATATATTTT. Its protein is CASSPSLPGNTIYF.

This clonotype was detected ten times or more. V is TRBV20-1 and J is TRBJ2-2; D is undetermined. Per germline, CDR1 DFQATT and CDR2 SNEGSKA (reference sequence). The CDR3 totals 12 residues. Trimming took off 5 bases at V and 5 bases at J, with 9 bases between the two ends. CDR3 sequence reads: CSAGRNTGELFF. Here the CDR3 DNA reads TGCAGTGCTGGCAGAAATACCGGGGAGCTGTTTTTT.

This clonotype has a handful of counts. The chain uses TRBV29-1 and TRBJ1-2; D unresolved. The CDR3 is 13 residues long. Germline V gene sequence: CDR1 SQVTM, CDR2 ANQGSEA. The ends were cut back, 4 bases at V and 0 bases at J, with 9 bases in the middle. The CDR3 spells CSVAREANYGYTF. CDR3 nucleotides: TGCAGCGTTGCAAGGGAAGCTAACTATGGCTACACCTTC.

This clonotype turned up a few times. The chain links TRBV6-1 to TRBJ2-2, with 7 bases that match TRBD2. This CDR3 is 16 amino acids long. Germline assignment: CDR1 MNHNS and CDR2 SASEGT. V lost 5 bases and J lost 4; bases outside the gene matches: 10. As DNA, the CDR3 is TGTGCCAGCAGTACCTTGGGGACTACCGTCACCGGGGAGCTGTTTTTT. Protein: CASSTLGTTVTGELFF.

CDR3 residues: CSASPEGKQYF. In nucleotides, the CDR3 is TGCAGTGCTAGCCCCGAGGGGAAGCAGTACTTC. The chain has TRBV20-1 and TRBJ2-7; perhaps D is TRBD1 or TRBD2 (5 bases each). V gave up 3 bases and J gave up 8 bases, with 11 bases separating them. Per germline, CDR1 DFQATT and CDR2 SNEGSKA (reference sequence). CDR3 length equals 11 residues.

This clonotype was seen a few times. This chain links TRBV7-3 with TRBJ1-1; D is unresolved. Germline lookup yields CDR1 SGHTA and CDR2 FQGTGA. Trimming took 5 bases from V and 0 from J, leaving 13 bases between them. The CDR3 has 15 amino acids. The CDR3 DNA reads as TGTGCCAGCAGCACCACCCCCCGAATGAACACTGAAGCTTTCTTT. This gives the protein CASSTTPRMNTEAFF.